The T cell receptor (beta chain) described here comes from a study of CD8 T cells in ankylosing spondylitis. Study-wide results and caveats: Blood of patients with ankylosing spondylitis appeared to be characterized by a TCR beta motif of several highly homologous variants. Matched ankylosing spondylitis synovial fluid reportedly contained a significantly enriched population of disease-linked clones. Past studies reported some motif variants in reactive arthritis synovial fluid and blood.

TCRdb used MiXCR to reprocess the 5' RACE reads, holding one entry per CDR3 protein. In the table there are 380,000 or so distinct CDR3 sequences, 20% to 25% of which are singletons. This clonotype was found many times. Its target is not known. The CDR3 consists of 12 residues. The V gene's germline CDR1 is SQVTM and CDR2 ANQGSEA. V dropped 5 bases and J dropped 4 bases, with 10 bases sitting between them. This sequence originates from a male donor with ankylosing spondylitis or in good health (not recorded which). The V and J genes are TRBV29-1 and TRBJ2-3; D is perhaps TRBD2 (6 bases). Sequences were obtained from blood, either unsorted or a sorted T cell fraction (not recorded which). CDR3 nucleotide sequence: TGCAGCGTTATCTGGGGGGCAGATACGCAGTATTTT. It translates to CSVIWGADTQYF.